These 20 T cell receptor beta chains were all obtained from the same sample, sequenced in a study of blood T cells in healthy people across ages. PCR was performed a second time for roughly 7 to 11 cycles using a sample-barcoded 5' primer and a J-beta primer mix. TCRdb re-analysed the 5' RACE reads in MiXCR, keeping a single row per CDR3 protein. Found here are roughly 680,000 distinct CDR3 sequences, 45% to 60% of them singletons; the top ten hold approximately 12%. Input material: blood. Receptor source: a woman older than 75 in good health.

On this clonotype itself: A much larger clonotype is one base distant, so this may be a read error. V gene TRBV13 combines with J gene TRBJ2-1, with D unresolved. The CDR3 has 17 residues. Germline CDR1 and CDR2: PRHDT and FYEKMQ (reference sequence). V was clipped by 3 bases and J by 5 bases, with 20 bases between them. The DNA for the CDR3 is TGTGCCAGCAGCTTTATTCCGGTTCCTCCGAACAACAATGAGCAGTTCTTC. This sequence encodes CASSFIPVPPNNNEQFF. Full variable domain (remainder filled in from reference TRBV13 and TRBJ2-1): AAGVIQSPRHLIKEKRETATLKCYPIPRHDTVYWYQQGPGQDPQFLISFYEKMQSDKGSIPDRFSAQQFSDYHSELNMSSLELGDSALYFCASSFIPVPPNNNEQFFGPGTRLTVL.

To note about this clonotype: The CDR3 carries no conserved terminal phenylalanine or tryptophan, so it likely arises from a read error. V usage is TRBV28 and J usage is TRBJ2-1, with TRBD2 identical over 7 bases. Germline CDR1 is MDHEN and CDR2 is SYDVKM. Trimming at V came to 8 bases and at J to 0 bases, leaving 7 bases not matched to a gene. CDR3 length: 15 amino acids. CDR3 sequence reads: CASRGGERSYNEQFL. In DNA form, the CDR3 reads TGTGCCAGCCGGGGAGGGGAGCGCTCCTACAATGAGCAGTTCTTA.

The V call is TRBV27, the J call TRBJ1-5, with 7 bases matching TRBD1. Germline assignment: CDR1 MNHEY and CDR2 SMNVEV (reference sequence). Germline trimming cut 4 bases from V and 4 bases from J; bases unmatched to any gene: 4. This CDR3 is 14 amino acids long. The CDR3 spells CASSSGQNNQPQHF. CDR3 DNA: TGTGCCAGCAGTTCGGGACAGAATAATCAGCCCCAGCATTTT.

The table lists this clonotype with a few counts. The gene calls are TRBV7-3 and TRBJ2-2; D gene uncertain. The CDR3 is made up of 13 amino acids. The V end was cut by 1 base, the J end by 7 bases, with 7 bases between. Germline CDR1 SGHTA, CDR2 FQGTGA. The CDR3 is CASSLSYSGELFF. As DNA, the CDR3 is TGTGCCAGCAGCTTAAGCTATAGCGGGGAGCTGTTTTTT.

This clonotype was observed at least ten times. J is TRBJ2-3 and V is TRBV20-1; 8 bases fit TRBD1. Germline-derived CDR1 and CDR2 are DFQATT and SNEGSKA (reference sequence). J lost 2 bases, V lost 4 bases, and 5 bases had no gene match. This CDR3 has 14 amino acids. CDR3 loop: CSATAGGLTDTQYF. DNA of the CDR3: TGCAGTGCTACGGCAGGGGGCCTCACAGATACGCAGTATTTT.

On this clonotype: A much larger clone lies one base from this, so it may be a read error. The chain has TRBV29-1 and TRBJ1-2; D uncertain. Trimming pared 6 bases from V and 6 bases from J, leaving 11 bases between. This CDR3 region has 11 residues. CDR1 and CDR2 from the germline V gene are SQVTM and ANQGSEA. In nucleotides, the CDR3 is TGCAGCGTCTGGACCGGGCATGGCTACACCTTC. Encoded protein: CSVWTGHGYTF.

This clonotype was recorded at least ten times. V and J are TRBV7-2 and TRBJ1-2; D gene ambiguous. The germline CDR1 and CDR2 sequences are SGHTA and FQGNSA. The CDR3 runs to 15 residues. V was clipped by 0 bases and J by 2 bases, with 10 bases between them. The CDR3 is CASSLAVGANYGYTF. DNA of the CDR3: TGTGCCAGCAGCTTAGCGGTAGGAGCAAACTATGGCTACACCTTC.

The rearrangement uses TRBV7-9 and TRBJ2-1; no clear D gene. The CDR3 consists of 16 residues. Germline CDR1 is SEHNR and CDR2 is FQNEAQ (reference sequence). V was cut by 1 base and J by 0 bases, with 10 bases left in between. For the CDR3, the DNA is TGTGCCAGCAGCTTAGGTACAGCGAGCTCCTACAATGAGCAGTTCTTC. Residues: CASSLGTASSYNEQFF.

This clonotype has a handful of counts. V and J are TRBV28 and TRBJ1-4, with D possibly matching TRBD1 (5 bases). This CDR3 is 14 amino acids long. Germline CDR1 MDHEN, CDR2 SYDVKM. Trimming stripped 5 bases from V and 6 bases from J, with 13 bases between. Here the CDR3 reads CASSLLGRDEKLFF. Here the CDR3 DNA reads TGTGCCAGCAGTCTCCTGGGCAGGGATGAAAAACTGTTTTTT.

The chain has TRBV2 and TRBJ1-6, with TRBD1 matching over 9 bases. Germline loops: CDR1 SNHLY, CDR2 FYNNEI. V lost 7 bases and J lost 8; bases outside the gene matches: 3. The CDR3 is made up of 13 amino acids. The CDR3 spells CASTDRGYSPLHF. In nucleotides, the CDR3 is TGTGCCAGCACGGACAGGGGATATTCACCCCTCCACTTT.

The J gene is TRBJ1-1, the V gene TRBV10-3; no clear D. This CDR3 comprises 15 residues. Germline CDR1 and CDR2: ENHRY and SYGVKD. Trimming removed 0 bases from V and 1 base from J, with 9 bases in between. CDR3 nucleotides: TGTGCCATCAGTGAGTCGCCGGGTACGAACACTGAAGCTTTCTTT. Encoded protein: CAISESPGTNTEAFF.

The chain links TRBV7-2 to TRBJ2-5, with 13 bases lining up with TRBD2. V dropped 4 bases and J dropped 4; count of bases not matched to a gene: 9. Germline loops: CDR1 SGHTA, CDR2 FQGNSA. CDR3 length: 17 amino acids. The CDR3 spells CASSSRLAGGLGETQYF. CDR3 DNA sequence: TGTGCCAGCAGCTCGCGACTAGCGGGGGGTCTAGGAGAGACCCAGTACTTC.

The sample holds one count of this clonotype. The chain is built from TRBV3-1 and TRBJ2-5; perhaps TRBD2 as D (5 bases). The CDR3 loop spans 15 amino acids. The germline V and J ends were trimmed by 1 base and 11 bases, with 20 bases remaining between them. Looked up from germline, CDR1 is LGHDT and CDR2 is YNNKEL (reference sequence). The CDR3 loop is CASSQGTAPTREQYF. The CDR3 nucleotides read TGTGCCAGCAGCCAAGGAACAGCGCCCACAAGGGAGCAGTACTTC.

At least ten counts were recorded for this clonotype. The rearrangement links TRBV6-6 to TRBJ2-7; D is possibly TRBD1 (5 bases). Germline CDR1 and CDR2: MNHNY and SVGAGI (reference sequence). CDR3 length: 14 residues. The germline V and J ends were trimmed by 2 bases and 6 bases, with 14 bases remaining between them. The CDR3 DNA reads as TGTGCCAGCAGTTACGATAGTAGCCAGGGCGAGCAGTACTTC. Protein product: CASSYDSSQGEQYF.

The rearrangement uses TRBV20-1 and TRBJ1-1; D may be TRBD1 (6 bases). There are 15 residues in the CDR3. Trimming removed 6 bases at V and 0 bases at J, with 17 bases between. Germline assignment: CDR1 DFQATT and CDR2 SNEGSKA (reference sequence). CDR3 sequence reads: CSATTGFELNTEAFF. CDR3 DNA sequence: TGCAGTGCCACAACAGGGTTCGAACTGAACACTGAAGCTTTCTTT.

This clonotype has ten or more counts. It may be a read error: a sequence one base away is much more abundant. V is TRBV6-5 and J is TRBJ1-2, with D uncertain. The length of the CDR3 is 12 residues. Germline V gene data show CDR1 as MNHEY and CDR2 as SVGAGI. V was trimmed by 6 bases and J by 8 bases, leaving 13 bases between them. The CDR3 bases are TGTGCCAGCAGCCGTCGGGGTTACGGCTACACCTTC. Its protein product is CASSRRGYGYTF.

This clonotype was recorded many times. The chain carries TRBV20-1 and TRBJ2-1, with 13 nucleotides matching TRBD2. Losses at the gene ends were 6 bases for V and 8 bases for J; bases not matched to a gene: 13. The CDR3 spans 16 residues. Germline CDR1 reads DFQATT; CDR2 reads SNEGSKA (reference sequence). CDR3: CSAVPGLAGLGYEQFF. CDR3 DNA sequence: TGCAGTGCCGTCCCGGGACTAGCGGGGTTGGGCTATGAGCAGTTCTTC.

The chain links TRBV5-1 to TRBJ2-5; D possibly uses TRBD1 or TRBD2 (5 bases each). Germline CDR1 is SGHRS and CDR2 is YFSETQ. V was trimmed by 3 bases and J by 11 bases, leaving 26 bases between them. CDR3 length: 16 amino acids. The CDR3 sequence: CASSWGWAGKGNEQYF. The CDR3 nucleotides read TGCGCCAGCAGCTGGGGGTGGGCAGGGAAAGGGAATGAGCAGTACTTC.

This clonotype was seen just once. The V call is TRBV12-3 or TRBV12-4, the J call TRBJ1-2; 8 nucleotides align to TRBD1. The V gene end was trimmed by 6 bases and the J gene end by 1 base; junction bases not matched to a gene: 7. The CDR3 is made up of 15 amino acids. Here the CDR3 DNA reads TGTGCCAGCAGCCCCCGGACAGGGTGTAACTATGGCTACACCTTC. It codes for CASSPRTGCNYGYTF.

The chain carries TRBV3-1 and TRBJ2-7; either TRBD1 or TRBD2 may fit D (6 bases each). Trimming left V 4 bases short and J 7 bases short, with 17 bases between. Germline V gene data show CDR1 as LGHDT and CDR2 as YNNKEL (reference sequence). The CDR3 loop spans 14 amino acids. CDR3: CASSLRGEAGEQYF. As DNA, the CDR3 is TGTGCCAGCAGCCTAAGGGGGGAAGCCGGGGAGCAGTACTTC.